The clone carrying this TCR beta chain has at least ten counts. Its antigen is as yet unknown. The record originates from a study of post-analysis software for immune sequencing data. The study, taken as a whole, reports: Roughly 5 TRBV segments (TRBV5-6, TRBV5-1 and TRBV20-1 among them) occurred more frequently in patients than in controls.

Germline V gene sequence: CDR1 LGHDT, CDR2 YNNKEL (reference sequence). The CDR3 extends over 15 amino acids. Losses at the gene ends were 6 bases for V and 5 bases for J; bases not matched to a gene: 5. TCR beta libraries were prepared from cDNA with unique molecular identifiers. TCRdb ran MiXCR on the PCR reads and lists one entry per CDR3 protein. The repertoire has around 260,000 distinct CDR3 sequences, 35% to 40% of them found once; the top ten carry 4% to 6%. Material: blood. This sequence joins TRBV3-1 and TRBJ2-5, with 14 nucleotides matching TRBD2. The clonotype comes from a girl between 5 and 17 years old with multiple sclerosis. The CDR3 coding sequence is TGTGCCAGCAGTGGGGGACTAGCGGGAGACGAGACCCAGTACTTC. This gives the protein CASSGGLAGDETQYF.